This TCR beta chain was observed in a study of shared clonotypes between healthy human individuals. Study-wide points: Memory subsets had estimated richness that was generally smaller than that of naive subsets.

Negatively enriched CD4+ T cells were divided by CD45RA into naive and memory. As regards this clone: As yet, its antigen is unknown.

This CDR3 has 15 amino acids. Unmatched junction bases numbered 13, after V lost 6 bases and J lost 7 bases. Germline CDR1 is MNHNS and CDR2 is SASEGT. In replicate PCRs of sorted subsets, approximately 210 ng DNA, approximately 30,000 T cell genomes, was used. Clones were read by immunoSEQ multiplex PCR, and TCRdb kept only the in-frame ones, dropping some. Of approximately 2.4 million clones in the sample, approximately 94% were seen once. The specimen sequenced was naive CD4+ T cells sorted from blood. The subset here: CD45RA+ positively selected. The TCR originated in a man younger than 35 in good health. This rearrangement joins TRBV6-1 to TRBJ2-7; 9 nucleotides match TRBD2. This CDR3 is CASSATSGTYEEQYF. CDR3 DNA: TGTGCCAGCAGCGCGACTAGCGGTACTTACGAAGAGCAGTACTTC.